This T cell receptor (beta chain) emerged from a study of radiation and T cells in renal cell carcinoma. Study-wide results and limits: In blood, top tumor clones expanded by 2 weeks, shrinking by 4. Pretreatment tumor biopsies were lacking, so baseline clonotypes are unknown.

Concerning this clone itself: Antigen specificity is unknown.

Time point in this sample: blood 4 weeks post-SBRT, at nephrectomy. As for treatment: 15 Gy SBRT to primary tumor, nephrectomy 4 weeks later. Nephrectomy followed 15 Gy stereotactic body radiation by 4 weeks. Method: immunoSEQ multiplex PCR; TCRdb's copy keeps in-frame clones and lacks some. Found here are roughly 58,000 clones, approximately 80% of them singletons; the top ten hold over 5.5%. The trim removed 4 bases at V and 2 bases at J, leaving 9 bases unmatched. CDR3 length equals 19 residues. Germline-derived CDR1 and CDR2 are SGDLS and YYNGEE. The material sequenced was blood, taken from a patient whose treatment included radiotherapy and nephrectomy. The sequence derives from a man between 60 and 75 years old with renal cell carcinoma. This rearrangement joins TRBV9 to TRBJ2-1, with 16 bases aligning to TRBD2. CDR3 sequence: CASSLTGTSGRATYNEQFF. Here the CDR3 DNA reads TGTGCCAGCAGCTTAACCGGGACTAGCGGGAGGGCAACCTACAATGAGCAGTTCTTC.